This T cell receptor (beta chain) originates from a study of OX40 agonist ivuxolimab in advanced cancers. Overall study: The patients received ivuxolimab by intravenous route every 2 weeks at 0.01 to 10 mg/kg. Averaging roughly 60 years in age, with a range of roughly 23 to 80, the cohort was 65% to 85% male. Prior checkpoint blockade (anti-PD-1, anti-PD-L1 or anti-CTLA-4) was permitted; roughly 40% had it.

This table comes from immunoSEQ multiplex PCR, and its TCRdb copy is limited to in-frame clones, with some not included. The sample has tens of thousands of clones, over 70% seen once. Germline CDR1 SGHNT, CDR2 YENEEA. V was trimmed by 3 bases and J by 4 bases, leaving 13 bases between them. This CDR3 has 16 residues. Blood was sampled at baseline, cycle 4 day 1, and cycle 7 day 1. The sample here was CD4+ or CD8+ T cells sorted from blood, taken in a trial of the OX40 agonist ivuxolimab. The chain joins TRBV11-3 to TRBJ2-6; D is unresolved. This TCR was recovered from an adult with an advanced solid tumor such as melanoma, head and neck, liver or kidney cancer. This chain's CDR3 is CASSLSITAGANVLTF. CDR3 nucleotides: TGTGCCAGCAGCTTGTCTATTACAGCCGGGGCCAACGTCCTGACTTTC. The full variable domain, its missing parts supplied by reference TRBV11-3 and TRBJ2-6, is EAGVVQSPRYKIIEKKQPVAFWCNPISGHNTLYWYLQNLGQGPELLIRYENEEAVDDSQLPKDRFSAERLKGVDSTLKIQPAELGDSAVYLCASSLSITAGANVLTFGAGSRLTVL.